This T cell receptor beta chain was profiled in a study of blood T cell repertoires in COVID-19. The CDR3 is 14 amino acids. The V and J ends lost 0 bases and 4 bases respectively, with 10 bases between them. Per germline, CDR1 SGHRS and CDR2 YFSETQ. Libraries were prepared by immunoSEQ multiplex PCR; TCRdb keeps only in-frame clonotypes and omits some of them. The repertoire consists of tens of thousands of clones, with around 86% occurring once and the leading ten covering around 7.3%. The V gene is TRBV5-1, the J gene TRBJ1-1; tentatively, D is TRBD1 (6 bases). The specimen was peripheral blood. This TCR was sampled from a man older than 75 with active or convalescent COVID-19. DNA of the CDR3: TGCGCCAGCAGCTTGGGGACAGTTCTCACTGAAGCTTTCTTT. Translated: CASSLGTVLTEAFF.